This TCR beta chain was found in a study of shared clonotypes between healthy human individuals. At the level of the study: A couple of women and three men aged 18 to 49 served as donors.

The table came from immunoSEQ multiplex PCR; TCRdb's copy has only in-frame clones and leaves some out. The repertoire holds some 1.5 million clones, with 95% to 99% as singletons. The authors divided CD4+ cells into CD45RA+ naive and CD45RA-negative memory subsets. The V end was cut by 5 bases, the J end by 1 base, with 9 bases between. The germline V gene has CDR1 SGHVS and CDR2 FNYEAQ. The CDR3 loop spans 15 amino acids. The chain combines TRBV7-6 with TRBJ2-6, with a weak D call TRBD1 (6 bases). The sample consisted of naive CD4+ T cells sorted from blood. Specified subset: CD45RA+ positively selected. This TCR was recovered from a man aged 25-45 years in good health. CDR3 coding DNA: TGTGCCAGCAGCCAGACAGGTTCTGGGGCCAACGTCCTGACTTTC. It translates to CASSQTGSGANVLTF. Based on the CDR3 plus reference TRBV7-6 and TRBJ2-6, the full variable domain is GAGVSQSPRYKVTKRGQDVALRCDPISGHVSLYWYRQALGQGPEFLTYFNYEAQQDKSGLPNDRFSAERPEGSISTLTIQRTEQRDSAMYRCASSQTGSGANVLTFGAGSRLTVL.